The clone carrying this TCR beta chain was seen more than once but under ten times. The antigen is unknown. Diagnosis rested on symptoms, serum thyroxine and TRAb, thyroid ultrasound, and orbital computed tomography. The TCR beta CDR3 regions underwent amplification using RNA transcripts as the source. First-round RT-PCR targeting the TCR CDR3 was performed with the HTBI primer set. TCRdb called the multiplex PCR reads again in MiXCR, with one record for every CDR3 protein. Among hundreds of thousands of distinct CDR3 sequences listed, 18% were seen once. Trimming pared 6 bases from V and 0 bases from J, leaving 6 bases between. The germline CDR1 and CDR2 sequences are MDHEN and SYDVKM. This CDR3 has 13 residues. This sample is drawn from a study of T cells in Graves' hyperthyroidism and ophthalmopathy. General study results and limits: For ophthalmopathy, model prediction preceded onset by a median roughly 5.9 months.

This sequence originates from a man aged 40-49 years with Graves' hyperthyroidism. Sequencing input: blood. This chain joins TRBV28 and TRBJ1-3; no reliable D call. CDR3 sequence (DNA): TGTGCCAGCAGACTTCACTCTGGAAACACCATATATTTT. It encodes CASRLHSGNTIYF. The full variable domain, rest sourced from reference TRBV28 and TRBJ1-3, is DVKVTQSSRYLVKRTGEKVFLECVQDMDHENMFWYRQDPGLGLRLIYFSYDVKMKEKGDIPEGYSVSREKKERFSLILESASTNQTSMYLCASRLHSGNTIYFGEGSWLTVV.